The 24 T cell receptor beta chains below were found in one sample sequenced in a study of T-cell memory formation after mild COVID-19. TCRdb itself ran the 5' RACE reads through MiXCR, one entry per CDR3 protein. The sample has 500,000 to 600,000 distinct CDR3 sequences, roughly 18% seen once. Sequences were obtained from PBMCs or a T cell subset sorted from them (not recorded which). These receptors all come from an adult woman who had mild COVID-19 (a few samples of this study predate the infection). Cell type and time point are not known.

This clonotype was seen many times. CDR3 residues: CASSIDPNRAVNSEYF. In DNA, the CDR3 is TGTGCCAGCAGTATTGATCCCAACAGGGCGGTGAACTCGGAGTACTTC. This sequence joins TRBV27 and TRBJ2-7; maybe TRBD1 (6 bases). Trimming removed 5 bases at V and 11 bases at J, with 28 bases between. The germline CDR1 and CDR2 sequences are MNHEY and SMNVEV (reference sequence). The CDR3 has 16 residues.

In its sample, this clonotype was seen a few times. CDR3 protein: CATSDSYSGANVLTF. The CDR3 nucleotides are TGTGCCACCAGTGATTCCTACTCTGGGGCCAACGTCCTGACTTTC. The V call is TRBV24-1, the J call TRBJ2-6; no clear D gene. CDR1 is KGHDR and CDR2 is SFDVKD in the germline V gene. The CDR3 is 15 residues long. V was trimmed by 2 bases and J by 0 bases, leaving 4 bases between them.

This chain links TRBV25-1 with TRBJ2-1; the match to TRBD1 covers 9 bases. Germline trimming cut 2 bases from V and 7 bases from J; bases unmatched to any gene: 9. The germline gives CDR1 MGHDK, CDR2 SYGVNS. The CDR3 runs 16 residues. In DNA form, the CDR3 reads TGTGCCAGCAGTGAAAAAGGGACAGGGACCGGGAATGAGCAGTTCTTC. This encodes CASSEKGTGTGNEQFF.

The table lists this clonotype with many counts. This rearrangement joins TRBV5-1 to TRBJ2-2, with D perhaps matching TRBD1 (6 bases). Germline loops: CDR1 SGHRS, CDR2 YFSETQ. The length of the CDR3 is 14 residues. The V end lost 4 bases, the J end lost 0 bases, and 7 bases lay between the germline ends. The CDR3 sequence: CASSGQPNTGELFF. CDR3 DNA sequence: TGCGCCAGCAGCGGACAGCCGAACACCGGGGAGCTGTTTTTT.

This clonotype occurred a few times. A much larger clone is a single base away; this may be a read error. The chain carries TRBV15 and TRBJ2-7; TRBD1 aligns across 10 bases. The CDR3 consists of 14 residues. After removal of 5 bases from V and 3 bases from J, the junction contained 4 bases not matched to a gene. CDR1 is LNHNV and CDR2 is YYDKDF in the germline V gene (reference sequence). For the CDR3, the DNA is TGTGCCACCAGCTCCGGGACAGGGGTCTACGAGCAGTACTTC. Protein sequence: CATSSGTGVYEQYF.

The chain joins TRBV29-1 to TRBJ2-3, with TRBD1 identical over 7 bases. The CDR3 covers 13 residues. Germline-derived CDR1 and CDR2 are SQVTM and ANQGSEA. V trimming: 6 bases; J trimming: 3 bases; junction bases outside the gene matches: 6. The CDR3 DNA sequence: TGCAGCGTAAGACAGGGAATAACAGATACGCAGTATTTT. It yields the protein CSVRQGITDTQYF.

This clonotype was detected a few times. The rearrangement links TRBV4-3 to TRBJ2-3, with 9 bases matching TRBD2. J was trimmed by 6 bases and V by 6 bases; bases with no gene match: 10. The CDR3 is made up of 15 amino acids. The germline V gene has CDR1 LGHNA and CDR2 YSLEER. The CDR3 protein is CASSLTSGLRDTQYF. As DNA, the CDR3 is TGCGCCAGCAGTCTGACTAGCGGTCTTAGGGATACGCAGTATTTT.

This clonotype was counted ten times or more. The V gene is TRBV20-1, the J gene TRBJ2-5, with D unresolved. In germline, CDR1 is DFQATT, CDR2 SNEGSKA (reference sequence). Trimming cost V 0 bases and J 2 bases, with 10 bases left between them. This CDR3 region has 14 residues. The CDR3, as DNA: TGCAGTGCTAGAGATTGGTCGGCTCAAGAGACCCAGTACTTC. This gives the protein CSARDWSAQETQYF.

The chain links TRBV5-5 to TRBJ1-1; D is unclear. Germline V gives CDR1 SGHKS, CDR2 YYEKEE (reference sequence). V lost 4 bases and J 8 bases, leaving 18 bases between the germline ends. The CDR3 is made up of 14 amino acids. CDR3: CASSLGPTTTEAFF. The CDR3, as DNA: TGTGCCAGCAGCCTAGGACCGACAACGACGGAAGCTTTCTTT.

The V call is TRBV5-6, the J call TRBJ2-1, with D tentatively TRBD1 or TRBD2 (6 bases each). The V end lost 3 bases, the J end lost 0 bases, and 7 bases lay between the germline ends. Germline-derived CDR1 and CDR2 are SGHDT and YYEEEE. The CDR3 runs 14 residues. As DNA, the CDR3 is TGTGCCAGCAGCTCGGGGGCCTCCTACAATGAGCAGTTCTTC. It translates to CASSSGASYNEQFF.

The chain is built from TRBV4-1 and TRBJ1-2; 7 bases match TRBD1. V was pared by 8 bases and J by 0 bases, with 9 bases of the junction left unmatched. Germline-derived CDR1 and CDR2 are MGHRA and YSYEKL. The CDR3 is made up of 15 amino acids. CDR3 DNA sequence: TGCGCCAGCCTACCTGGGACAGCAGCTAACTATGGCTACACCTTC. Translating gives CASLPGTAANYGYTF.

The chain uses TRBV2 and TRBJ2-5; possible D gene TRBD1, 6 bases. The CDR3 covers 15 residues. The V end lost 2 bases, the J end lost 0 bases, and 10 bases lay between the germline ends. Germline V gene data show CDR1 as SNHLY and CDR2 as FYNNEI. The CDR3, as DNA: TGTGCCAGCAGTGAATGGGGGCTAGACCAAGAGACCCAGTACTTC. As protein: CASSEWGLDQETQYF. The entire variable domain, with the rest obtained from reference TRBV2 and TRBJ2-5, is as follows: EPEVTQTPSHQVTQMGQEVILRCVPISNHLYFYWYRQILGQKVEFLVSFYNNEISEKSEIFDDQFSVERPDGSNFTLKIRSTKLEDSAMYFCASSEWGLDQETQYFGPGTRLLVL.

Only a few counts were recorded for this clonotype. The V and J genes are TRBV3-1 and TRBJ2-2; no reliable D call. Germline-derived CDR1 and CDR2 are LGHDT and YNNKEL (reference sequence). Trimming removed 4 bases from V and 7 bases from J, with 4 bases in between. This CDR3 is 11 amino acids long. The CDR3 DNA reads TGTGCCAGCAGCCGTGACGGGGAGCTGTTTTTT. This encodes CASSRDGELFF.

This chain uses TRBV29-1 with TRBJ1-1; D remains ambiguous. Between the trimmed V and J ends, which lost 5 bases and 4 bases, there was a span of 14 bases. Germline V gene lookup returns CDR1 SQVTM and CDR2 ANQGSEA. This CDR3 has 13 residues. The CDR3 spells CSVNKGEGTEAFF. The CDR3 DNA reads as TGCAGCGTTAACAAGGGAGAAGGCACTGAAGCTTTCTTT. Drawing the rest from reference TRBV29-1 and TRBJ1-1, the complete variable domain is SAVISQKPSRDICQRGTSLTIQCQVDSQVTMMFWYRQQPGQSLTLIATANQGSEATYESGFVIDKFPISRPNLTFSTLTVSNMSPEDSSIYLCSVNKGEGTEAFFGQGTRLTVV.

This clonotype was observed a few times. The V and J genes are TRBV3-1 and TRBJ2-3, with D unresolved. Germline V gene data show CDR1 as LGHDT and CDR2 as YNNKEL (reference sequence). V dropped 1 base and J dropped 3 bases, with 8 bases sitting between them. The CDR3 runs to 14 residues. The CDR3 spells CASSQGPRTDTQYF. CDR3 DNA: TGTGCCAGCAGCCAAGGTCCGAGGACAGATACGCAGTATTTT.

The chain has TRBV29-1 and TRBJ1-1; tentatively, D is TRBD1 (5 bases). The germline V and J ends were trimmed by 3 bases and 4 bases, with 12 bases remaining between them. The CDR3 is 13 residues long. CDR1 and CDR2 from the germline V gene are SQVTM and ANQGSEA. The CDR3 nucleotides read TGCAGCGTTGATTCCAGGGCGGCCACTGAAGCTTTCTTT. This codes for CSVDSRAATEAFF.

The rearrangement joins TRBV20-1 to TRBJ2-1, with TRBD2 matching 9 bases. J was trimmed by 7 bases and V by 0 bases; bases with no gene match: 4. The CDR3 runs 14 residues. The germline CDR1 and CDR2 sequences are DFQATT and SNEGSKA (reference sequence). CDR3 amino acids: CSARESGGWNEQFF. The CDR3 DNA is TGCAGTGCTAGAGAAAGCGGGGGGTGGAATGAGCAGTTCTTC.

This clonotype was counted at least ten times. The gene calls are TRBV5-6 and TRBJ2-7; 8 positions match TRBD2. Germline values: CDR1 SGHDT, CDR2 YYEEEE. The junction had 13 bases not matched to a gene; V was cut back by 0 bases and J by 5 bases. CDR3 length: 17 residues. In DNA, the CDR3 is TGTGCCAGCAGCTTGGATGGTAGCGGGGTGTCGTGGAACGAGCAGTACTTC. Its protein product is CASSLDGSGVSWNEQYF.

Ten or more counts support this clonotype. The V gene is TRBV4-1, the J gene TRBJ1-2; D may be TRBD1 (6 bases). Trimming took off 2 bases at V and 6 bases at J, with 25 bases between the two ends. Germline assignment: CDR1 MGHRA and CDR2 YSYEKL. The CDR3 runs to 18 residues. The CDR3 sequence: CASSQIPALTGRRDGYTF. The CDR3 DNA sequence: TGCGCCAGCAGCCAAATACCAGCTCTGACAGGCCGCCGTGATGGCTACACCTTC.

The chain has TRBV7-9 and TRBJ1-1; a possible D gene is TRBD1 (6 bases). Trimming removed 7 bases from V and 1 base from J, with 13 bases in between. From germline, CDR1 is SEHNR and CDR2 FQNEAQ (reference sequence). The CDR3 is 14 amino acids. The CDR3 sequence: CASIPGGANTEAFF. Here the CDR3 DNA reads TGTGCCAGCATCCCCGGGGGGGCGAACACTGAAGCTTTCTTT.

CDR3 residues: CSATGVLAQYF. The CDR3, as DNA: TGCAGTGCTACTGGCGTACTAGCCCAGTACTTC. The rearrangement uses TRBV20-1 and TRBJ2-5, with a weak D call TRBD2 (5 bases). Germline assignment: CDR1 DFQATT and CDR2 SNEGSKA (reference sequence). There are 11 residues in the CDR3. Trimming stripped 4 bases from V and 9 bases from J, with 12 bases between.

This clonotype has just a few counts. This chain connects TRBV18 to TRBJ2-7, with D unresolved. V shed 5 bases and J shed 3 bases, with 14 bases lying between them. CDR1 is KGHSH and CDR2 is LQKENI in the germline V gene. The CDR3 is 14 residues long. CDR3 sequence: CASSESPILYEQYF. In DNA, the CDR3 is TGTGCCAGCTCAGAGTCCCCAATCCTCTACGAGCAGTACTTC.

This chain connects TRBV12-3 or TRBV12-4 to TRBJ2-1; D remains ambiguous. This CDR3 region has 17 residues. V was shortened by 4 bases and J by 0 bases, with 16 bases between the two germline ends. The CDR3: CASSSLRQTPSYNEQFF. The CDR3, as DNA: TGTGCCAGCAGTTCGCTAAGGCAGACACCCTCCTACAATGAGCAGTTCTTC.

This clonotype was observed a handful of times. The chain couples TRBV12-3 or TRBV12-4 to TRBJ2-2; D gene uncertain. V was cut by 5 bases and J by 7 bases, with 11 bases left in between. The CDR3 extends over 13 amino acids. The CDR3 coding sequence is TGTGCCAGCAGTCCATCGGACCGCGGGGAGCTGTTTTTT. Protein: CASSPSDRGELFF.